The text below deals with one TCR beta chain. Its antigen is still unknown. It has no much larger one-base neighbor in the sample; base qualities were not kept. The CDR3, cysteine through phenylalanine, is 12 amino acids long. Here the CDR3 DNA is all that survives: 36 bases in frame from base 1. CDR1 and CDR2 (MDHEN, SYDVKM) derive from the germline V gene. The junction shows trimming of 4 bases on V and 2 bases on J, plus 5 bases between the germline ends. The data belong to a study of T cell changes during pregnancy in multiple sclerosis (dated by TCRdb to between 2019 and 2020). About the study as a whole: The study examined how the T cell repertoire changed over the course of pregnancy in women with multiple sclerosis.

Receptor amplification or capture employed the immunoSEQ multiplex PCR assay. TCRdb took over this immuneACCESS table, retaining in-frame rearrangements with V and J assigned. Such tables are incomplete; in checked studies, under half of the missing clones stem from an unresolved V gene, and the remainder is unexplained. A total of around 56,000 clones appear in this sample, 89% of them only once. Clones ranked in the top ten supply around 1.7% of the sample. The TCR originated in a female donor with multiple sclerosis, enrolled in a pregnancy study. Sample: peripheral blood, taken after pregnancy. The receptor chain draws on TRBV28 and TRBJ1-2, with no confident D gene call. The sequenced DNA: TGTGCCAGCAGTTCCGAGAACTATGGCTACACCTTC. This gives the protein CASSSENYGYTF.